Listed below are T cell receptor beta chains from one sample, sequenced in a study of blood T cell repertoires in COVID-19. Assay: immunoSEQ multiplex PCR; the TCRdb copy retains only in-frame clones and omits some. Among about 170,000 clones, roughly 80% were seen once, and the ten largest hold approximately 10%. The sequencing input was peripheral blood. These TCRs come from a man between 65 and 85 years old with active or convalescent COVID-19. Each CDR3 is given with its conserved first and last residue. The D gene is left open where the match is weak. The size entry is marked missing in some rows and otherwise reads once, few, many or a size class.

TRBJ2-1 | TRBV7-2 | . | TRBD1 | CASSLPTGSVDNEQFF | TGTGCCAGCAGCTTGCCGACAGGGTCGGTCGACAATGAGCAGTTCTTC
TRBJ2-2 | TRBV29-1 | . | TRBD1 | CSAGGRDRVAGELFF | TGCAGCGCCGGGGGAAGGGACAGGGTGGCCGGGGAGCTGTTTTTT
TRBJ2-2 | TRBV7-3 | once | TRBD1 | CASSLTAGGRAGELFF | TGTGCCAGCAGCTTAACAGCAGGGGGCAGGGCCGGGGAGCTGTTTTTT
TRBJ1-1 | TRBV28 | . | . | CASLLAGTEAFF | TGTGCCAGCCTCTTAGCCGGCACTGAAGCTTTCTTT
TRBJ1-4 | TRBV9 | . | . | CASSAQGTNEKLFF | TGTGCCAGCAGCGCCCAGGGAACTAATGAAAAACTGTTTTTT
TRBJ1-2 | TRBV2 | . | TRBD1 | CASRRDRDYGYTF | TGTGCCAGCAGGAGGGACAGGGACTATGGCTACACCTTC
TRBJ2-7 | TRBV11-2 | once | TRBD1 | CASSPGGYPLEQYF | TGTGCCAGCAGCCCAGGGGGATACCCCCTAGAGCAGTACTTC
TRBJ1-4 | TRBV5-4 | . | . | CASSYRGLNEKLFF | TGTGCCAGCAGCTACCGGGGACTGAATGAAAAACTGTTTTTT
TRBJ1-2 | TRBV6-2/TRBV6-3 | . | . | CASSFDTRFYGYTF | TGTGCCAGCAGTTTTGACACGAGATTCTATGGCTACACCTTC
TRBJ2-3 | TRBV9 | . | . | CASSVRPAADTQYF | TGTGCCAGCAGCGTGCGCCCCGCGGCAGATACGCAGTATTTT
TRBJ2-1 | TRBV6-2/TRBV6-3 | once | . | CASSYGKTVEQFF | TGTGCCAGCAGTTACGGGAAGACAGTTGAGCAGTTCTTC
TRBJ1-5 | TRBV4-1 | . | TRBD1 | CASSQETGNNQPQHF | TGCGCCAGCAGCCAAGAGACAGGGAACAATCAGCCCCAGCATTTT
TRBJ2-2 | TRBV20-1 | few | . | CSASGEIGELFF | TGCAGTGCTAGTGGAGAAATCGGGGAGCTGTTTTTT
TRBJ1-1 | TRBV3-1/TRBV3-2 | . | TRBD1 | CASRGTGGSGTEAFF | TGTGCCAGCAGGGGGACAGGGGGTTCGGGCACTGAAGCTTTCTTT
TRBJ1-1 | TRBV28 | . | TRBD1 | CASRIRTGTVLEAFF | TGTGCCAGCAGGATCCGGACCGGGACAGTCCTTGAAGCTTTCTTT
TRBJ2-2 | TRBV29-1 | . | . | CSVLPPQAKGGELFF | TGCAGCGTCCTCCCCCCACAGGCGAAAGGGGGGGAGCTGTTTTTT
TRBJ2-1 | TRBV28 | . | TRBD1 | CASSTSGTGVSLSSYNEQFF | TGTGCCAGCAGTACCTCCGGGACAGGGGTATCACTAAGCTCCTACAATGAGCAGTTCTTC